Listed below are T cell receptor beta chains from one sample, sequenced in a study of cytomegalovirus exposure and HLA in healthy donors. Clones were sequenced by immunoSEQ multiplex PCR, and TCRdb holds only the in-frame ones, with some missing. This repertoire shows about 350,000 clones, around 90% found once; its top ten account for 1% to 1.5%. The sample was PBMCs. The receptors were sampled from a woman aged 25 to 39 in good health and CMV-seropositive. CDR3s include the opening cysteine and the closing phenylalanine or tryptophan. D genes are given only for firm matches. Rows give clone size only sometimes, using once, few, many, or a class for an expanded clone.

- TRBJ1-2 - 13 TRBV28 TGTGCCAGCAGTTTAGGTTCAGGCTATGGCTACACCTTC CASSLGSGYGYTF
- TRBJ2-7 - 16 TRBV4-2 TGTGCCAGCAGCCATTCAACAGGGAGCGAACCCTACGAGCAGTACTTC CASSHSTGSEPYEQYF
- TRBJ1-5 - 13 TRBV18 TGTGCCAGCTCAGGGCGGGATAATCAGCCCCAGCATTTT CASSGRDNQPQHF
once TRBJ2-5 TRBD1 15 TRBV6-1 TGTGCCAGCAGAGACGGACAGGGTAGTGGAGAGACCCAGTACTTC CASRDGQGSGETQYF
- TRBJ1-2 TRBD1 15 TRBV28 TGTGCCAGCAGGGGTGGCGGGACAGGGAAAGGCGGCTACACCTTC CASRGGGTGKGGYTF
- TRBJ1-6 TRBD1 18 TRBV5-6 TGTGCCAGCAGCCTCCAAGGGACAGGGGGTTTTGTAAATTCACCCCTCCACTTT CASSLQGTGGFVNSPLHF
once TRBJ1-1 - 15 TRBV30 TGTGCCTGGAGTAGCGGGGATAGGTCGAACACTGAAGCTTTCTTT CAWSSGDRSNTEAFF
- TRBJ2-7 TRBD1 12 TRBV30 TGTGCCTGGGGGTCGACAGGGTACGAGCAGTACTTC CAWGSTGYEQYF
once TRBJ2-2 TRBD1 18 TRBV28 TGTGCCAGCAGCTATGAAACGAGGACAGGGGGCAACACCGGGGAGCTGTTTTTT CASSYETRTGGNTGELFF
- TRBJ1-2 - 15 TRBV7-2 TGTGCCAGCAGCCGGAACGCCGGGACTAACTATGGCTACACCTTC CASSRNAGTNYGYTF
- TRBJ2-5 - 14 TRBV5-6 TGTGCCAGCAATGCCCTGGGGGCCGAAGAGACCCAGTACTTC CASNALGAEETQYF
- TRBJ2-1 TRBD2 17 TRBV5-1 TGCGCCAGCAGCTTAGGGCCGGCGGGAGTTACCCACAATGAGCAGTTCTTC CASSLGPAGVTHNEQFF
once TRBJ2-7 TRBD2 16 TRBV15 TGTGCCACCAGCAGTGCATTGACTAGCGGGAGCTACGAGCAGTACTTC CATSSALTSGSYEQYF
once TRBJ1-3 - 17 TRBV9 TGTGCCAGCAGCGCCCCGGACGGCAGGGCAGTTGGAAACACCATATATTTT CASSAPDGRAVGNTIYF
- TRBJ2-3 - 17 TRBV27 TGTGCCAGCAGTTTATCGTCAGGGACTGCGCTCACATATACGCAGTATTTT CASSLSSGTALTYTQYF
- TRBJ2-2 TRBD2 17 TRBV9 TGTGCCAGCAGCACCCGGACTAGCGGGAGCAACACCGGGGAGCTGTTTTTT CASSTRTSGSNTGELFF
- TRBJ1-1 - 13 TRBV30 TGTGCCTGGAGTGTAGGGGGTAACACTGAAGCTTTCTTT CAWSVGGNTEAFF
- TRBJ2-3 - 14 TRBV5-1 TGCGCCAGCACCTCAGGCGGGCAGGAGGATACGCAGTATTTT CASTSGGQEDTQYF
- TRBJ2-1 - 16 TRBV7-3 TGTGCCAGCAGCCCCGCGACTGGGGCCTCGGTCAATGAGCAGTTCTTC CASSPATGASVNEQFF
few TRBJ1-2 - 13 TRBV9 TGTGCCAGCAGCGTTGGGCGGGGATATGGCTACACCTTC CASSVGRGYGYTF
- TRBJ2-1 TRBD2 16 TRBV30 TGTGCCTGGAGTGTTGAGGCTAGCGGTTTTTACAATGAGCAGTTCTTC CAWSVEASGFYNEQFF
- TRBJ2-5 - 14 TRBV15 TGTGCCACCAGCAGAGACAGGGGCCAAGAGACCCAGTACTTC CATSRDRGQETQYF
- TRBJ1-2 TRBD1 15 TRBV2 TGTGCCAGCAGGTTTCAGGGGGCGAAGAACTATGGCTACACCTTC CASRFQGAKNYGYTF
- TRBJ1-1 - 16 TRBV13 TGTGCCAGCAGCTTCGAATCCCAGGGAAAGGGAGGTGAAGCTTTCTTT CASSFESQGKGGEAFF
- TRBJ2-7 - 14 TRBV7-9 TGTGCCAGCAGCTTCGAGGGCCGGGCCCTCGAGCAGTACTTC CASSFEGRALEQYF
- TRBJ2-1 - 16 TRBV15 TGTGCCACCAGCAGAGATTTGGCAGGGTCCTACAATGAGCAGTTCTTC CATSRDLAGSYNEQFF
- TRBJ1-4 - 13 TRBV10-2 TGCGCCAGCAGATTTCAAGGAGGGGAAAAACTGTTTTTT CASRFQGGEKLFF
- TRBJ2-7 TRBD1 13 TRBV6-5 TGTGCCAGCAGTTACGACAGGGTGAGGGAGCAGTACTTC CASSYDRVREQYF
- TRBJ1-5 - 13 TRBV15 TGTGCCACCAGCAGAGTGGGAAATCAGCCCCAGCATTTT CATSRVGNQPQHF
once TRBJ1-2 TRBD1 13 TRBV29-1 TGCAGCGTCACCTTTACAGGGGGACATGGCTACACCTTC CSVTFTGGHGYTF
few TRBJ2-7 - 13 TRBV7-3 TGTGCCAGCAGCTTACATCCAGGGATCGAGCAGTACTTC CASSLHPGIEQYF
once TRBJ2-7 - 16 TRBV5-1 TGCGCCAGCAGCTCGGGACTCCGTCCCGTCTCCTACGAGCAGTACTTC CASSSGLRPVSYEQYF
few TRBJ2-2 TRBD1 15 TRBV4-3 TGCGCCAGCAGCCAAAGGACAGGGAATACCGGGGAGCTGTTTTTT CASSQRTGNTGELFF
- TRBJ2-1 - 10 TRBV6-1 TGTGCCAGCATGGTCAGGGAGCAGTTCTTC CASMVREQFF
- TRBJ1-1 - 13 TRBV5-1 TGCGCCAGCAGCTCCGACGTGAACACTGAAGCTTTCTTT CASSSDVNTEAFF
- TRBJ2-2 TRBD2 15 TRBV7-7 TGTGCCATCAGCGGGGCAATCAAGAACACCGGGGAGCTGTTTTTT CAISGAIKNTGELFF
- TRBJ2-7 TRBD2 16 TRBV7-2 TGTGCCAGCAGCCGGGCGGGGGCTAGCGGGAGCTACGAGCAGTACTTC CASSRAGASGSYEQYF
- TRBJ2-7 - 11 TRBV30 TGTGCCTGGAGTGCTGACGGCGAGCAGTACTTC CAWSADGEQYF
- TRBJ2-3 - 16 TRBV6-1 TGTGCCAGCAGGGAACTAGCAGAGCCTAGCACAGATACGCAGTATTTT CASRELAEPSTDTQYF
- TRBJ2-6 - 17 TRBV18 TGTGCCAGCTCCAAAGCACCCCCCGCCTCTGGGGCCAACGTCCTGACTTTC CASSKAPPASGANVLTF
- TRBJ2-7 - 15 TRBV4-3 TGCGCCAGCAGCCAAGATCGAACGGCCTCCTACGAGCAGTACTTC CASSQDRTASYEQYF